A selection of T cell receptor beta chains follows, all from one sample in a study of blood T cell repertoires in COVID-19. Using immunoSEQ multiplex PCR, the repertoire was profiled, and TCRdb retains in-frame clones only, with some absent. Of approximately 72,000 clones listed, roughly 85% are singletons. Sequencing was done on a sample of peripheral blood. The receptors here all came from a woman of 80 years or more with active or convalescent COVID-19. Both conserved end residues are part of each CDR3. Fields, in order: D gene, clone size, J gene, V gene, CDR3 protein, CDR3 DNA. A D gene is named only where the DNA matches it firmly. The size field is filled for only some rows; it gives once, few, many or a size class.

d_gene: .; abundance: .; j_gene: TRBJ1-5; v_gene: TRBV28; CDR3aa: CASSFGAGGQPQHF; CDR3nt: TGTGCCAGCAGTTTCGGGGCAGGAGGGCAGCCCCAGCATTTT
d_gene: .; abundance: once; j_gene: TRBJ1-3; v_gene: TRBV6-2/TRBV6-3; CDR3aa: CASSLFPGQRSGSGNTIYF; CDR3nt: TGTGCCAGCAGTCTTTTCCCGGGACAACGGTCAGGCTCTGGAAACACCATATATTTT
d_gene: TRBD1; abundance: .; j_gene: TRBJ2-5; v_gene: TRBV6-1; CDR3aa: CASSETGQGQETQYF; CDR3nt: TGTGCCAGCAGTGAAACGGGACAGGGGCAAGAGACCCAGTACTTC
d_gene: .; abundance: .; j_gene: TRBJ2-1; v_gene: TRBV7-2; CDR3aa: CASSFRSGYNEQFF; CDR3nt: TGTGCCAGCAGCTTTAGAAGCGGGTACAATGAGCAGTTCTTC
d_gene: .; abundance: .; j_gene: TRBJ1-1; v_gene: TRBV27; CDR3aa: CASSVRGLNTEAFF; CDR3nt: TGTGCCAGCAGTGTCAGAGGGTTGAACACTGAAGCTTTCTTT
d_gene: .; abundance: .; j_gene: TRBJ1-1; v_gene: TRBV18; CDR3aa: CASSPSQGGEAFF; CDR3nt: TGTGCCAGCTCACCGTCGCAGGGAGGTGAAGCTTTCTTT
d_gene: .; abundance: .; j_gene: TRBJ1-4; v_gene: TRBV7-7; CDR3aa: CPPGIRGEGGDEKLFF; CDR3nt: TGTCCTCCTGGTATCCGGGGGGAAGGAGGGGATGAAAAACTGTTTTTT
d_gene: .; abundance: .; j_gene: TRBJ1-5; v_gene: TRBV7-2; CDR3aa: CASRPGVNNQPQHF; CDR3nt: TGTGCCAGCAGGCCAGGGGTTAATAATCAGCCCCAGCATTTT
d_gene: TRBD2; abundance: .; j_gene: TRBJ2-3; v_gene: TRBV10-3; CDR3aa: CAIGEGFTGTDTQYF; CDR3nt: TGTGCCATCGGGGAGGGATTTACAGGCACAGATACGCAGTATTTT
d_gene: .; abundance: .; j_gene: TRBJ1-6; v_gene: TRBV25-1; CDR3aa: CASSDFGGYSPLHF; CDR3nt: TGTGCCAGCAGTGACTTCGGGGGGTATTCACCCCTCCACTTT
d_gene: .; abundance: .; j_gene: TRBJ2-7; v_gene: TRBV29-1; CDR3aa: CSVGGSSYEQYF; CDR3nt: TGCAGCGTTGGAGGCAGTTCCTACGAGCAGTACTTC
d_gene: TRBD1; abundance: once; j_gene: TRBJ1-2; v_gene: TRBV27; CDR3aa: CASSLKGASYGYTF; CDR3nt: TGTGCCAGCAGTTTAAAGGGGGCGAGTTATGGCTACACCTTC
d_gene: .; abundance: .; j_gene: TRBJ1-1; v_gene: TRBV3-1/TRBV3-2; CDR3aa: CASSQEGRVVNTEAFF; CDR3nt: TGTGCCAGCAGCCAAGAGGGTCGGGTCGTTAACACTGAAGCTTTCTTT
d_gene: .; abundance: .; j_gene: TRBJ1-1; v_gene: TRBV30; CDR3aa: CAWSPGQEAFF; CDR3nt: TGTGCCTGGAGCCCCGGACAGGAAGCTTTCTTT
d_gene: TRBD1; abundance: .; j_gene: TRBJ1-5; v_gene: TRBV6-5; CDR3aa: CASRKTGGDQPQHF; CDR3nt: TGTGCCAGCAGGAAAACAGGGGGGGATCAGCCCCAGCATTTT
d_gene: TRBD1; abundance: .; j_gene: TRBJ2-2; v_gene: TRBV5-1; CDR3aa: CAGGTGDFTGELFF; CDR3nt: TGCGCCGGAGGGACAGGAGATTTTACCGGGGAGCTGTTTTTT
d_gene: .; abundance: .; j_gene: TRBJ1-5; v_gene: TRBV6-5; CDR3aa: CASISGYSNQPQHF; CDR3nt: TGTGCCAGCATATCGGGGTATAGCAATCAGCCCCAGCATTTT
d_gene: .; abundance: .; j_gene: TRBJ1-2; v_gene: TRBV6-5; CDR3aa: CASHPRGPPYGYTF; CDR3nt: TGTGCCAGCCACCCCAGGGGCCCACCGTATGGCTACACCTTC
d_gene: TRBD1; abundance: .; j_gene: TRBJ1-1; v_gene: TRBV5-1; CDR3aa: CASSVGDRGYTEAFF; CDR3nt: TGCGCCAGCAGCGTCGGGGACAGGGGGTACACTGAAGCTTTCTTT
d_gene: TRBD2; abundance: .; j_gene: TRBJ2-2; v_gene: TRBV6-2/TRBV6-3; CDR3aa: CASSRPSGGPNTGELFF; CDR3nt: TGTGCCAGCAGCCGACCTAGCGGGGGGCCGAACACCGGGGAGCTGTTTTTT
d_gene: .; abundance: .; j_gene: TRBJ2-3; v_gene: TRBV5-8; CDR3aa: CASSLGSRLSTDTQYF; CDR3nt: TGTGCCAGCAGCTTGGGGTCAAGACTTAGCACAGATACGCAGTATTTT
d_gene: TRBD1; abundance: few; j_gene: TRBJ2-2; v_gene: TRBV5-4; CDR3aa: CASSRDRGTSFTGELFF; CDR3nt: TGTGCCAGCAGCCGAGACAGGGGAACATCGTTCACCGGGGAGCTGTTTTTT
d_gene: .; abundance: once; j_gene: TRBJ1-6; v_gene: TRBV3-1/TRBV3-2; CDR3aa: CASSQDGGSPLHF; CDR3nt: TGTGCCAGCAGCCAAGATGGCGGTTCACCCCTCCACTTT
d_gene: .; abundance: .; j_gene: TRBJ1-2; v_gene: TRBV7-2; CDR3aa: CASSLSHGYTF; CDR3nt: TGTGCCAGCAGCCTGTCCCATGGCTACACCTTC
d_gene: .; abundance: .; j_gene: TRBJ1-4; v_gene: TRBV4-3; CDR3aa: CASSQDRRGFGTNEKLFF; CDR3nt: TGCGCCAGCAGCCAAGATCGAAGGGGGTTCGGAACTAATGAAAAACTGTTTTTT
d_gene: TRBD2; abundance: .; j_gene: TRBJ2-2; v_gene: TRBV3-1/TRBV3-2; CDR3aa: CASSPGLGFPGELFF; CDR3nt: TGTGCCAGCAGCCCTGGACTAGGGTTCCCCGGGGAGCTGTTTTTT
d_gene: TRBD2; abundance: few; j_gene: TRBJ2-5; v_gene: TRBV5-4; CDR3aa: CASSLGSWSGGMTGQTQYF; CDR3nt: TGTGCCAGCAGCTTAGGTTCGTGGAGCGGGGGGATGACAGGACAGACCCAGTACTTC
d_gene: TRBD2; abundance: .; j_gene: TRBJ2-1; v_gene: TRBV11-2; CDR3aa: CASSLEASGQFF; CDR3nt: TGTGCCAGCAGCTTAGAGGCTAGCGGGCAGTTCTTC
d_gene: .; abundance: .; j_gene: TRBJ1-4; v_gene: TRBV6-1; CDR3aa: CASSDGEKLFF; CDR3nt: TGTGCCAGCAGTGACGGTGAAAAACTGTTTTTT
d_gene: .; abundance: .; j_gene: TRBJ2-1; v_gene: TRBV18; CDR3aa: CASSPPSQADEQFF; CDR3nt: TGTGCCAGCTCACCACCGTCACAGGCCGATGAGCAGTTCTTC
d_gene: TRBD1; abundance: .; j_gene: TRBJ2-2; v_gene: TRBV28; CDR3aa: CASDRERTGELFF; CDR3nt: TGTGCCAGCGACAGGGAAAGAACCGGGGAGCTGTTTTTT
d_gene: TRBD1; abundance: .; j_gene: TRBJ2-1; v_gene: TRBV4-3; CDR3aa: CASSPTRDRYNEQFF; CDR3nt: TGCGCCAGCAGCCCTACACGGGACAGGTACAATGAGCAGTTCTTC
d_gene: .; abundance: .; j_gene: TRBJ1-5; v_gene: TRBV19; CDR3aa: CATSTNPYQPQHF; CDR3nt: TGTGCCACCTCGACAAACCCGTATCAGCCCCAGCATTTT
d_gene: TRBD1; abundance: .; j_gene: TRBJ2-2; v_gene: TRBV11-2; CDR3aa: CASSSGTGGGELFF; CDR3nt: TGTGCCAGCAGCAGCGGGACAGGGGGCGGGGAGCTGTTTTTT
d_gene: TRBD2; abundance: .; j_gene: TRBJ2-4; v_gene: TRBV15; CDR3aa: CATSLTRGAGQNIQYF; CDR3nt: TGTGCCACCAGCCTTACGCGGGGGGCCGGCCAAAACATTCAGTACTTC
d_gene: .; abundance: .; j_gene: TRBJ1-3; v_gene: TRBV11-2; CDR3aa: CASSPISGNTIYF; CDR3nt: TGTGCCAGCAGCCCCATCTCTGGAAACACCATATATTTT
d_gene: .; abundance: .; j_gene: TRBJ1-1; v_gene: TRBV12-3/TRBV12-4; CDR3aa: CASSSSGAGGTFF; CDR3nt: TGTGCCAGCAGTTCATCAGGCGCAGGTGGAACTTTCTTT
d_gene: TRBD1; abundance: .; j_gene: TRBJ1-2; v_gene: TRBV2; CDR3aa: CASSEAGQGAGYGYTF; CDR3nt: TGTGCCAGCAGTGAAGCGGGACAGGGGGCCGGCTATGGCTACACCTTC
d_gene: .; abundance: once; j_gene: TRBJ1-2; v_gene: TRBV20-1; CDR3aa: CSARDLAGFTF; CDR3nt: TGCAGTGCTAGAGATCTGGCCGGGTTCACCTTC
d_gene: TRBD1; abundance: once; j_gene: TRBJ2-3; v_gene: TRBV10-3; CDR3aa: CAISAGQVNTDTQYF; CDR3nt: TGTGCCATCAGTGCGGGACAGGTAAACACAGATACGCAGTATTTT
d_gene: TRBD2; abundance: once; j_gene: TRBJ2-1; v_gene: TRBV4-2; CDR3aa: CASSQEGLARNEQFF; CDR3nt: TGTGCCAGCAGCCAAGAGGGACTAGCGCGCAATGAGCAGTTCTTC
d_gene: .; abundance: .; j_gene: TRBJ1-2; v_gene: TRBV10-3; CDR3aa: CAISETLRGYGYTF; CDR3nt: TGTGCCATCAGTGAGACACTTCGCGGCTATGGCTACACCTTC
d_gene: .; abundance: once; j_gene: TRBJ1-2; v_gene: TRBV12-3/TRBV12-4; CDR3aa: CASSSGVGYTF; CDR3nt: TGTGCCAGCAGTTCGGGGGTTGGCTACACCTTC
d_gene: TRBD2; abundance: .; j_gene: TRBJ2-2; v_gene: TRBV7-6; CDR3aa: CASSYLAGPNTGELFF; CDR3nt: TGTGCCAGCAGCTACCTAGCGGGGCCCAACACCGGGGAGCTGTTTTTT
d_gene: TRBD1; abundance: few; j_gene: TRBJ1-2; v_gene: TRBV6-5; CDR3aa: CASSWDRGRDGYTF; CDR3nt: TGTGCCAGCAGCTGGGACAGGGGGCGAGATGGCTACACCTTC
d_gene: .; abundance: many; j_gene: TRBJ2-1; v_gene: TRBV4-2; CDR3aa: CASSQRTTLYNEQFF; CDR3nt: TGTGCCAGCAGCCAACGGACTACGCTCTACAATGAGCAGTTCTTC
d_gene: .; abundance: .; j_gene: TRBJ2-7; v_gene: TRBV2; CDR3aa: CASSAGGAFEQYF; CDR3nt: TGTGCCAGCAGTGCGGGGGGCGCTTTCGAGCAGTACTTC
d_gene: TRBD2; abundance: .; j_gene: TRBJ2-1; v_gene: TRBV18; CDR3aa: CASSPGLDHNEQFF; CDR3nt: TGTGCCAGCTCACCCGGACTAGACCACAATGAGCAGTTCTTC
d_gene: .; abundance: .; j_gene: TRBJ2-3; v_gene: TRBV6-5; CDR3aa: CASSYFGGSTDTQYF; CDR3nt: TGTGCCAGCAGTTACTTCGGAGGTAGCACAGATACGCAGTATTTT
d_gene: TRBD1; abundance: .; j_gene: TRBJ2-5; v_gene: TRBV7-3; CDR3aa: CASSLTGLQETQYF; CDR3nt: TGTGCCAGCAGCCTGACAGGGCTACAAGAGACCCAGTACTTC
d_gene: .; abundance: .; j_gene: TRBJ2-6; v_gene: TRBV5-4; CDR3aa: CASSFGLSSVSGANVLTF; CDR3nt: TGTGCCAGCAGCTTTGGACTTTCCAGTGTCTCTGGGGCCAACGTCCTGACTTTC
d_gene: .; abundance: .; j_gene: TRBJ2-7; v_gene: TRBV10-3; CDR3aa: CAISRTAAMTFMGHEQYF; CDR3nt: TGTGCCATCAGTAGGACAGCCGCGATGACCTTCATGGGCCACGAGCAGTACTTC
d_gene: TRBD2; abundance: .; j_gene: TRBJ2-1; v_gene: TRBV30; CDR3aa: CAWSLGGTNGNEQFF; CDR3nt: TGTGCCTGGAGTTTGGGGGGGACTAACGGGAATGAGCAGTTCTTC